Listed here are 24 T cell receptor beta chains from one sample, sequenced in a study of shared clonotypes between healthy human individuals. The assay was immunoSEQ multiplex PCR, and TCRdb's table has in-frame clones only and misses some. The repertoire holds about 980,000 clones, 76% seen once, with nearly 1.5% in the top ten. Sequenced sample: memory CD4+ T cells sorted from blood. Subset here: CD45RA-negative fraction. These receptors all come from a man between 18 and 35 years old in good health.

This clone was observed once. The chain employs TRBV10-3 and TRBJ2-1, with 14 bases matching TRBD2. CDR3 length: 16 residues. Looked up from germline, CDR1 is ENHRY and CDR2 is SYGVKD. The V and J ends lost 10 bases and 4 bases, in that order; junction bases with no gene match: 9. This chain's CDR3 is CANSGTSGRVYNEQFF. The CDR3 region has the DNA TGTGCCAACTCCGGGACTAGCGGGAGAGTGTACAATGAGCAGTTCTTC.

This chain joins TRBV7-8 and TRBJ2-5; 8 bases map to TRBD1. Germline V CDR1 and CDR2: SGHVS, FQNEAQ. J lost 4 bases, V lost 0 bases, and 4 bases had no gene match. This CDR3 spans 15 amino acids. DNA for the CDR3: TGTGCCAGCAGCTTAGCCAGGGGGCGGATAGAGACCCAGTACTTC. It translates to CASSLARGRIETQYF.

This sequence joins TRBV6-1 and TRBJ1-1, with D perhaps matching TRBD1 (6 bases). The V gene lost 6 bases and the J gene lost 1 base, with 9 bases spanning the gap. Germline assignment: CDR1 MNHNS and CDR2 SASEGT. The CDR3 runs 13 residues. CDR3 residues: CASRARGNTEAFF. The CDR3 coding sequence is TGTGCCAGCAGGGCCAGGGGGAACACTGAAGCTTTCTTT.

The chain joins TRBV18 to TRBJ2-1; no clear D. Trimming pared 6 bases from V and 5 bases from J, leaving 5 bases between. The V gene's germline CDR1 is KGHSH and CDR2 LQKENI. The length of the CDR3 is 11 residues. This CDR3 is CASSKDNEQFF. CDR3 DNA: TGTGCCAGCTCCAAAGACAATGAGCAGTTCTTC.

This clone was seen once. Here the CDR3 reads CASSGTGRWDTIYF. Here the CDR3 DNA reads TGTGCCAGCAGCGGGACAGGGAGATGGGACACCATATATTTT. This chain joins TRBV6-5 and TRBJ1-3; TRBD1 aligns across 9 bases. The CDR3 extends over 14 amino acids. The V gene end was trimmed by 6 bases and the J gene end by 8 bases; junction bases not matched to a gene: 8. CDR1 and CDR2 (germline): MNHEY, SVGAGI.

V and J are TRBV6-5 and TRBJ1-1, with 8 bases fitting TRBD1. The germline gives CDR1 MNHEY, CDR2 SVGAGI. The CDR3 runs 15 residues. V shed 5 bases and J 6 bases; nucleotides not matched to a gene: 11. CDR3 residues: CASSPLGQGEAEAFF. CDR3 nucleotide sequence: TGTGCCAGCAGTCCACTCGGACAGGGTGAGGCTGAAGCTTTCTTT.

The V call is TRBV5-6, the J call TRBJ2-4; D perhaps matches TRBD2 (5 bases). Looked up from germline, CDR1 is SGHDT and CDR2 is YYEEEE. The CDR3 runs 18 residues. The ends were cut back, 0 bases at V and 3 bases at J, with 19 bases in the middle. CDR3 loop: CASSLVGNGVSFKNIQYF. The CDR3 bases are TGTGCCAGCAGCTTGGTGGGGAACGGGGTTTCGTTCAAAAACATTCAGTACTTC.

The CDR3 DNA sequence: TGTGCCAGTAGTAGATGGGACTTCAATGAGCAGTTCTTC. Its translation: CASSRWDFNEQFF. The chain uses TRBV19 and TRBJ2-1, with a tentative D call TRBD2 (6 bases). V lost 4 bases, J lost 6 bases, and 10 bases lay in between. The CDR3 is 13 amino acids. Germline CDR1 reads LNHDA; CDR2 reads SQIVND (reference sequence).

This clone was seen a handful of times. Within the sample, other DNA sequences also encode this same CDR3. The CDR3 loop reads CAWNGQAGTEAFF. CDR3 bases: TGTGCCTGGAACGGACAGGCGGGAACTGAAGCTTTCTTT. V is TRBV30 and J is TRBJ1-1, with 7 bases aligning to TRBD1. V lost 4 bases to trimming and J lost 5 bases; unmatched junction nucleotides: 7. The germline V gene has CDR1 GTSNPN and CDR2 SVGIG (reference sequence). CDR3 size: 13 residues. Supplemented by reference TRBV30 and TRBJ1-1, the full variable domain reads SQTIHQWPATLVQPVGSPLSLECTVEGTSNPNLYWYRQAAGRGLQLLFYSVGIGQISSEVPQNLSASRPQDRQFILSSKKLLLSDSGFYLCAWNGQAGTEAFFGQGTRLTVV.

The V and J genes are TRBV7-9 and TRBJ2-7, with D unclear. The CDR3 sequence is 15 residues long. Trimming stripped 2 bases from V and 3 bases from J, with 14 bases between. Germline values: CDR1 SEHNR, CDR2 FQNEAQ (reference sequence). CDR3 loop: CASSLKGAGGYEQYF. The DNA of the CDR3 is TGTGCCAGCAGCTTAAAAGGAGCTGGCGGCTACGAGCAGTACTTC.

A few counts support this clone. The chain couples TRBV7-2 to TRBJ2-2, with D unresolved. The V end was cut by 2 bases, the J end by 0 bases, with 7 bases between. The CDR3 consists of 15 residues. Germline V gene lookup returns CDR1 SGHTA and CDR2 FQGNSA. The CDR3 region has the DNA TGTGCCAGCAGCTTAAAGGACGCGAACACCGGGGAGCTGTTTTTT. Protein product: CASSLKDANTGELFF.

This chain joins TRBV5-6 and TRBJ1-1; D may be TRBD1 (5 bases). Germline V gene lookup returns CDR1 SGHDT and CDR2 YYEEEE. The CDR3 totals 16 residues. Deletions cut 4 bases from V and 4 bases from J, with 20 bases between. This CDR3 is CASSPVGGGMTTEAFF. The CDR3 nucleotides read TGTGCCAGCAGCCCCGTGGGGGGGGGAATGACCACTGAAGCTTTCTTT.

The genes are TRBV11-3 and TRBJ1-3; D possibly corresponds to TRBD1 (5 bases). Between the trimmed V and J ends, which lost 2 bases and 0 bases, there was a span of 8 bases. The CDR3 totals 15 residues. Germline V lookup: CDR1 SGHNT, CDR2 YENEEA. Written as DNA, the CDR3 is TGTGCCAGCAGCTTATCTGGGGGCTCTGGAAACACCATATATTTT. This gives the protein CASSLSGGSGNTIYF.

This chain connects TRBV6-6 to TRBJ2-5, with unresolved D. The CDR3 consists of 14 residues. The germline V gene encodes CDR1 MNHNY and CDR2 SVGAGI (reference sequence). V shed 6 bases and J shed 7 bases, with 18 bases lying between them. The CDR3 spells CASSPGSLGGTQYF. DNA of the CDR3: TGTGCCAGCAGCCCGGGTTCGTTGGGTGGGACCCAGTACTTC.

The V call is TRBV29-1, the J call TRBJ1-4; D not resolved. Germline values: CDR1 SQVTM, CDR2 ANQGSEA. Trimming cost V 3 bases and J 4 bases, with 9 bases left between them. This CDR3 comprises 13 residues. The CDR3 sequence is CSVEMGVNEKLFF. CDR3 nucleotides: TGCAGCGTTGAGATGGGCGTTAATGAAAAACTGTTTTTT. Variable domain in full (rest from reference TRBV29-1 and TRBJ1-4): SAVISQKPSRDICQRGTSLTIQCQVDSQVTMMFWYRQQPGQSLTLIATANQGSEATYESGFVIDKFPISRPNLTFSTLTVSNMSPEDSSIYLCSVEMGVNEKLFFGSGTQLSVL.

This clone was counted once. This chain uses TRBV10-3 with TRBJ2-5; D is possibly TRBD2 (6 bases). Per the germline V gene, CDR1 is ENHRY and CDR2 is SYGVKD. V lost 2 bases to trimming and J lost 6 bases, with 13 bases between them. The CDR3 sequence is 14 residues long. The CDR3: CAISEIGGKKTQYF. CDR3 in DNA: TGTGCCATCAGTGAGATTGGGGGGAAGAAGACCCAGTACTTC.

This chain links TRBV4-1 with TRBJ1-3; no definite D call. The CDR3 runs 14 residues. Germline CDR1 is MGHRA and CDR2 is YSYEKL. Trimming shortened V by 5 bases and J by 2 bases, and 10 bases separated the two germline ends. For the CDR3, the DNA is TGCGCCAGCAGCTCCTTAGTGACTGGAAACACCATATATTTT. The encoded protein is CASSSLVTGNTIYF.

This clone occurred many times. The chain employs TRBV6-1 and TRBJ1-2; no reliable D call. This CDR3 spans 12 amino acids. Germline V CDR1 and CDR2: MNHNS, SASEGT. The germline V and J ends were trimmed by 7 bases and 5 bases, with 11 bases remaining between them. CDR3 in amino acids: CASTLAPYGYTF. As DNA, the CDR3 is TGTGCCAGCACCCTGGCCCCGTATGGCTACACCTTC.

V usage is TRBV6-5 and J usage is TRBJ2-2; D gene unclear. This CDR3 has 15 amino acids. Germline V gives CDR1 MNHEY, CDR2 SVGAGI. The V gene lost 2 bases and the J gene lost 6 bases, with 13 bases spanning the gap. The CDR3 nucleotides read TGTGCCAGCAGTTACGAGGTCCCAGTTCCCGGGGAGCTGTTTTTT. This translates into CASSYEVPVPGELFF.

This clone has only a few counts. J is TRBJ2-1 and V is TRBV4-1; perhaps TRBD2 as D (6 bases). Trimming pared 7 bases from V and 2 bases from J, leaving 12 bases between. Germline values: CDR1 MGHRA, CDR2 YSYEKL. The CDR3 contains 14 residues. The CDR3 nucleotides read TGCGCCAGCAAGGGACTCCCTACCTACAATGAGCAGTTCTTC. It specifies CASKGLPTYNEQFF.

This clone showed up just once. This CDR3 reads CASSLVGASGGQETQYF. The CDR3 region has the DNA TGTGCCAGCAGCTTAGTGGGGGCTAGCGGGGGCCAAGAGACCCAGTACTTC. The rearrangement joins TRBV11-2 to TRBJ2-5, with 10 bases that match TRBD2. The CDR3 is 17 residues long. The V segment lost 1 base and the J segment 1 base; nucleotides outside the gene matches: 6. Germline assignment: CDR1 SGHAT and CDR2 FQNNGV.

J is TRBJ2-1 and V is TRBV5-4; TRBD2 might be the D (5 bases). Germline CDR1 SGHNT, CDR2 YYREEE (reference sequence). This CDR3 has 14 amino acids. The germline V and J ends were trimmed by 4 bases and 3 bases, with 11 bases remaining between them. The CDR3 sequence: CASSRSADYNEQFF. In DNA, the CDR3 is TGTGCCAGCAGCCGTAGCGCCGACTACAATGAGCAGTTCTTC.

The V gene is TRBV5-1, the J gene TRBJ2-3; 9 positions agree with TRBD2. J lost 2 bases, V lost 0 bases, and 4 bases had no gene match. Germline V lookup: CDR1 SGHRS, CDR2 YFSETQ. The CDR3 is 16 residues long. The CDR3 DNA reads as TGCGCCAGCAGCTTGGACCTAGCGGGGAACACAGATACGCAGTATTTT. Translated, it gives CASSLDLAGNTDTQYF.

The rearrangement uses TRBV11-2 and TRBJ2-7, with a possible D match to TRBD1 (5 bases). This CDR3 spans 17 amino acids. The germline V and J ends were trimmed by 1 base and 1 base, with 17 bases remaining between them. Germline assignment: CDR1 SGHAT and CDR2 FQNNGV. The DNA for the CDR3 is TGTGCCAGCAGCTTAGTAAGTGACAGAGAGAGGTCCTACGAGCAGTACTTC. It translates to CASSLVSDRERSYEQYF.